This TCR beta chain was sequenced during a study of OX40 agonist ivuxolimab in advanced cancers. The J segment lost 2 bases and the V segment lost 2 bases, leaving 4 bases of the junction unmatched. Germline V gene lookup returns CDR1 SGHRS and CDR2 YFSETQ. This CDR3 has 14 residues. Some clones are missing from TCRdb's copy, which holds only in-frame ones; the method was immunoSEQ multiplex PCR. The data contain about 68,000 clones, around 83% of them seen just once; the ten biggest clones take up approximately 1.4%. On this clone itself: Other DNA sequences within the sample encode an identical CDR3.

The sequence was collected from an adult with an advanced solid tumor such as melanoma, head and neck, liver or kidney cancer. The rearrangement links TRBV5-1 to TRBJ2-7, with 7 bases lining up with TRBD2. Sequences were derived from CD4+ or CD8+ T cells sorted from blood, sampled in a trial of the OX40 agonist ivuxolimab. In DNA, the CDR3 is TGCGCCAGCAGCTTACGGGGGGAAGCCTACGAGCAGTACTTC. It is translated as CASSLRGEAYEQYF.